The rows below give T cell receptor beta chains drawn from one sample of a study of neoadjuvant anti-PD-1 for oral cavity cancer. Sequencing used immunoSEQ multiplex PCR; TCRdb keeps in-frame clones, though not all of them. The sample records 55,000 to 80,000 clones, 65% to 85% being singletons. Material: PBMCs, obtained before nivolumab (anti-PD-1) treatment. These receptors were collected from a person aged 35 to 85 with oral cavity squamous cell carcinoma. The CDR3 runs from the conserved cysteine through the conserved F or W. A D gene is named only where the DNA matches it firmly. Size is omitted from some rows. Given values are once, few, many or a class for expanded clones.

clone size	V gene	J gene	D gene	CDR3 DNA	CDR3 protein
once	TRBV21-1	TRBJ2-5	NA	TGTGCCAGCAGCAAATGCGCAGCACAAGAGACCCAGTACTTC	CASSKCAAQETQYF
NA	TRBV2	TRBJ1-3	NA	TGTGCCAGCAGTGAAGCGTTGGCCACTTTAGGAAACACCATATATTTT	CASSEALATLGNTIYF
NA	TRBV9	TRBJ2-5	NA	TGTGCCAGCAGCGTAACACAGACGGAGACCCAGTACTTC	CASSVTQTETQYF
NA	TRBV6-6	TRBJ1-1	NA	TGTGCCAGCAGCCGTACGGGACAAAACACTGAAGCTTTCTTT	CASSRTGQNTEAFF
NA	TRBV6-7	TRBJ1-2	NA	TGTGCCAGCAGTTACAGTCTGATTAACTATGGCTACACCTTC	CASSYSLINYGYTF
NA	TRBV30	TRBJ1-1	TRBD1	TGTGCCTGGACAGGGGGCTTCACTGAAGCTTTCTTT	CAWTGGFTEAFF
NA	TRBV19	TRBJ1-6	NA	TGTGCCAGTTCCCCCCGACAGGCGAGGAATTCACCCCTCCACTTT	CASSPRQARNSPLHF
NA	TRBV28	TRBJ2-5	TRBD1	TGTGCCAGCAGCAAGACAGGGGGCTTTGAGACCCAGTACTTC	CASSKTGGFETQYF
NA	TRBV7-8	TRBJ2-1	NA	TGTGCCAGCAGCTTAGGGACAGACAATGAGCAGTTCTTC	CASSLGTDNEQFF
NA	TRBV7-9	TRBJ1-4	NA	TGTGCCAGCAGCTCCTTCCCCAGGGGCCTGAGCAGTGAAAAACTGTTTTTT	CASSSFPRGLSSEKLFF
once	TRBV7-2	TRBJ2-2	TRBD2	TGTGCCAGCAGCTTCTCTAGCGGGGGCACCGGGGAGCTGTTTTTT	CASSFSSGGTGELFF
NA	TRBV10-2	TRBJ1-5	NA	TGCGCCAGCAGTGTAGGGGTAGGGCGCAATCAGCCCCAGCATTTT	CASSVGVGRNQPQHF
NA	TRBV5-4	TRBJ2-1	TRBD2	TGTGCCAGCAGCTTCGCTAGCGGGGGGGCCTACAATGAGCAGTTCTTC	CASSFASGGAYNEQFF
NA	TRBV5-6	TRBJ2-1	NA	TGTGCCAGCAGCTCGGGGACGGCCCTATCCACCCATGAGCAGTTCTTC	CASSSGTALSTHEQFF
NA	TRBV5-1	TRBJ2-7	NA	TGCGCCAGACTAACGACCGGGACGGACGTCTACGAGCAGTACTTC	CARLTTGTDVYEQYF
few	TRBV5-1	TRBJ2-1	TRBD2	TGCGCCAGCAGCTTGGCACTAGCGGGAGTTCACAATGAGCAGTTCTTC	CASSLALAGVHNEQFF
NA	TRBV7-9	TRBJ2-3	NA	TGTGCCAGCAGCTCGGTGGGCACCTCGACGCAGTATTTT	CASSSVGTSTQYF
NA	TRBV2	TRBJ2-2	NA	TGTGCCAGCAGTTTTGATACCGGGGAGCTGTTTTTT	CASSFDTGELFF
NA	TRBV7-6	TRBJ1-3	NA	TGTGCCAGCAGCTTAGCGGCAGGGACCTCTGGAAACACCATATATTTT	CASSLAAGTSGNTIYF
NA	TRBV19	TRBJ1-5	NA	TGTGCCAGTAGTCCCATGGGCAATTCGGACCAGCCCCAGCATTTT	CASSPMGNSDQPQHF
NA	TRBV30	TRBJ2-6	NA	TGTGCCTGGAGTGTACTAGGAGGGGGAGGCTCTGGGGCCAACGTCCTGACTTTC	CAWSVLGGGGSGANVLTF
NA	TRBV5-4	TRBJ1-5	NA	TGTGCCAGCAGCTTGTGGGGAGTCGGCAGCAATCAGCCCCAGCATTTT	CASSLWGVGSNQPQHF
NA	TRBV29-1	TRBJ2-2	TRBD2	TGCAGCGCTCTAAGGACTAGCGGGGCCTCGAACACCGGGGAGCTGTTTTTT	CSALRTSGASNTGELFF
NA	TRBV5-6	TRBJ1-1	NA	TGTGCCAGCAGCTTGGGGGAGGTCGGGGCTTTCTTT	CASSLGEVGAFF
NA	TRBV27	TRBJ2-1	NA	TGTGCCAGCAGTTTTCTGGGTCCAAATTTTTATGGTGAGCAGTTCTTC	CASSFLGPNFYGEQFF
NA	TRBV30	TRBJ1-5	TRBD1	TGTGCCTGGAGTCGGACAGGGGGGAATCAGCCCCAGCATTTT	CAWSRTGGNQPQHF
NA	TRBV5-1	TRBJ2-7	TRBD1	TGCGCCAGCAGCTTGATAGCTGAGGCCTCGGGACAGGGATCCTACGAGCAGTACTTC	CASSLIAEASGQGSYEQYF
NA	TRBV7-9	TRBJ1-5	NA	TGTGCCAGCAGCTTAAATTATCAGCCCCAGCATTTT	CASSLNYQPQHF
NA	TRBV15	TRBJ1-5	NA	TGTGCCACCAGCAGGATCTCTAGCAATCAGCCCCAGCATTTT	CATSRISSNQPQHF
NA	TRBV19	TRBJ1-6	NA	TGTGCCAGTTTGTTGAGCTCCTATAATTCACCCCTCCACTTT	CASLLSSYNSPLHF
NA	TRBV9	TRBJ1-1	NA	TGTGCCAGCAGCCCGAGGGGGGGCCTGAACACTGAAGCTTTCTTT	CASSPRGGLNTEAFF
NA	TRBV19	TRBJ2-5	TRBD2	TGTGCCAGTAGTATAGCCCAAGGACTAGCGGGGCTAGAGACCCAGTACTTC	CASSIAQGLAGLETQYF
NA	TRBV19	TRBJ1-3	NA	TGTGCCAGTACCGGTTACAGGGCTAGCTCTGGAAACACCATATATTTT	CASTGYRASSGNTIYF
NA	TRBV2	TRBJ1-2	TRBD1	TGTGCCAGCAGACGACAGGGGGCGAATGGCTACACCTTC	CASRRQGANGYTF
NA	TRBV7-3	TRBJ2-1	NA	TGTGCCAGCAGCCAAGGTGGTTATGAGCAGTTCTTC	CASSQGGYEQFF
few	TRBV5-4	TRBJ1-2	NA	TGTGCCAGCAGCCCTAGAGGGGCAGGCTATGGCTACACCTTC	CASSPRGAGYGYTF
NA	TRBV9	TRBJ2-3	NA	TGTGCCAGCAGCGTAGCTGGGGGGCTCACAGATACGCAGTATTTT	CASSVAGGLTDTQYF
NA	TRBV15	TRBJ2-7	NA	TGTGCCACCCTAGTCCCCCGGCTACTAGGAACCTACGAGCAGTACTTC	CATLVPRLLGTYEQYF
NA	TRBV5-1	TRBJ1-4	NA	TGCGCCAGCAGCCCGACAGGCCCTGCAACTAATGAAAAACTGTTTTTT	CASSPTGPATNEKLFF
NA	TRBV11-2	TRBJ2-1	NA	TGTGCCAGCAGCTTAGGAATGGTAGCCTCCTACAATGAGCAGTTCTTC	CASSLGMVASYNEQFF
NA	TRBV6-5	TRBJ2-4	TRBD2	TGTGCCAGCAGTTACTCCGGGACTAGCGGGGGGGACATTCAGTACTTC	CASSYSGTSGGDIQYF
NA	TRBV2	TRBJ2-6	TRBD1	TGTGCCAGCAGACGGGGACAGATTGCCTCTGGGGCCAACGTCCTGACTTTC	CASRRGQIASGANVLTF